The 20 T cell receptor beta chains in this list originate from one sample, sequenced in a study of monozygotic twins with inflammatory bowel disease. For each CDR3 protein, TCRdb gives one entry from its re-call of the 5' RACE reads, without DNA. The sample yields about 130,000 distinct CDR3 sequences, of which the top ten take up 1.2%. Material: blood. All receptors come from a human donor with ulcerative colitis or Crohn's disease, or a healthy co-twin of an affected twin (not recorded which).

This chain joins TRBV12-3 or TRBV12-4 and TRBJ1-4; TCRdb selects TRBD1, and the lack of DNA leaves this call unchecked. CDR3 length: 13 residues. CDR3 loop: CASSLKGYEKLFF.

This rearrangement joins TRBV29-1 to TRBJ2-2; TCRdb's D gene call, TRBD2, goes unchecked for lack of DNA. The CDR3 loop spans 19 amino acids. Germline values: CDR1 SQVTM, CDR2 ANQGSEA. The CDR3 sequence: CSVEGGGLAPCTNTGELLF.

The V gene is TRBV7-2, the J gene TRBJ2-5. Germline values: CDR1 SGHTA, CDR2 FQGNSA. This CDR3 contains 14 residues. The CDR3: CASSSRPRQETQYF.

The V and J genes are TRBV20-1 and TRBJ2-5. Germline-derived CDR1 and CDR2 are DFQATT and SNEGSKA (reference sequence). This CDR3 comprises 12 residues. CDR3 residues: CSARGFQETQYF.

The chain carries TRBV20-1 and TRBJ2-3; the D call from TCRdb, TRBD2, cannot be confirmed without DNA. CDR1 and CDR2 (germline): DFQATT, SNEGSKA (reference sequence). This CDR3 contains 15 residues. The CDR3 sequence is CSAGTKGGMVDTQYF.

The chain employs TRBV7-2 and TRBJ2-3; checking the TCRdb D call of TRBD1 is not possible without DNA. This CDR3 contains 15 residues. CDR1 is SGHTA, CDR2 FQGNSA, per germline. The CDR3 sequence is CASSSDRASTDTQYF. The whole variable domain, remainder taken from reference TRBV7-2 and TRBJ2-3, is GAGVSQSPSNKVTEKGKDVELRCDPISGHTALYWYRQSLGQGLEFLIYFQGNSAPDKSGLPSDRFSAERTGGSVSTLTIQRTQQEDSAVYLCASSSDRASTDTQYFGPGTRLTVL.

This sequence joins TRBV10-3 and TRBJ2-7; the D call from TCRdb, TRBD2, cannot be confirmed without DNA. The CDR3 spans 15 residues. Germline V gives CDR1 ENHRY, CDR2 SYGVKD. This CDR3 is CAISETSGSLYEQYF.

The V and J genes are TRBV12-5 and TRBJ1-1; TCRdb gives TRBD1 as the D gene, but with no DNA this cannot be confirmed. The CDR3 covers 14 residues. Germline V gene sequence: CDR1 LGHNT, CDR2 FRNRAP. This CDR3 is CASGRTTQGTEAFF.

This rearrangement joins TRBV3-1 to TRBJ1-1. CDR3 size: 13 residues. Germline CDR1 LGHDT, CDR2 YNNKEL (reference sequence). The CDR3 here is CASSQKTNTEAFF.

The chain uses TRBV11-3 and TRBJ2-1. CDR1 SGHNT and CDR2 YENEEA come from the germline V gene. The CDR3 sequence is 13 residues long. CDR3 region: CASSASVYNEQFF. The full variable domain, rest sourced from reference TRBV11-3 and TRBJ2-1, is EAGVVQSPRYKIIEKKQPVAFWCNPISGHNTLYWYLQNLGQGPELLIRYENEEAVDDSQLPKDRFSAERLKGVDSTLKIQPAELGDSAVYLCASSASVYNEQFFGPGTRLTVL.

The rearrangement links TRBV30 to TRBJ1-4; TCRdb names TRBD1, which stays unverified in the absence of DNA. The CDR3 loop spans 20 amino acids. Germline V CDR1 and CDR2: GTSNPN, SVGIG (reference sequence). CDR3 residues: CAWSVFTGAHFSATNEKLFF. The full variable domain, completed using reference TRBV30 and TRBJ1-4, is SQTIHQWPATLVQPVGSPLSLECTVEGTSNPNLYWYRQAAGRGLQLLFYSVGIGQISSEVPQNLSASRPQDRQFILSSKKLLLSDSGFYLCAWSVFTGAHFSATNEKLFFGSGTQLSVL.

CDR3 sequence: CSIWTGTRYEQYF. The V and J genes are TRBV29-1 and TRBJ2-7; TCRdb picks TRBD1, but there is no DNA to check that call. CDR1 is SQVTM, CDR2 ANQGSEA, per germline. CDR3 length: 13 amino acids.

V usage is TRBV24-1 and J usage is TRBJ2-1; TCRdb's D gene call, TRBD1, goes unchecked for lack of DNA. In germline, CDR1 is KGHDR, CDR2 SFDVKD. The CDR3 covers 15 residues. The CDR3 here is CATSVVTGGFNEQFF.

CDR3 sequence reads: CASTPTGKNTEAFF. The rearrangement links TRBV12-3 or TRBV12-4 to TRBJ1-1; TCRdb selects TRBD1, and the lack of DNA leaves this call unchecked. The CDR3 has 14 residues.

This chain uses TRBV7-3 with TRBJ2-1; TCRdb outputs TRBD1, but without DNA this stays unchecked. Germline values: CDR1 SGHTA, CDR2 FQGTGA. This CDR3 is 14 amino acids long. This CDR3 is CASSLDPGSDEQFF.

The rearrangement uses TRBV3-1 and TRBJ2-3; the D call from TCRdb, TRBD2, cannot be confirmed without DNA. Germline-derived CDR1 and CDR2 are LGHDT and YNNKEL (reference sequence). This CDR3 comprises 17 residues. The CDR3 region is CASSQERLAGHTDTQYF.

V is TRBV7-9 and J is TRBJ2-4. The CDR3 runs to 13 residues. CDR1 and CDR2 (germline): SEHNR, FQNEAQ (reference sequence). The CDR3 region is CASSLAIANIQYF. Variable domain in full (rest from reference TRBV7-9 and TRBJ2-4): DTGVSQNPRHKITKRGQNVTFRCDPISEHNRLYWYRQTLGQGPEFLTYFQNEAQLEKSRLLSDRFSAERPKGSFSTLEIQRTEQGDSAMYLCASSLAIANIQYFGAGTRLSVL.

This chain links TRBV24-1 with TRBJ2-5; lacking DNA, the TRBD2 call made by TCRdb goes unchecked. In germline, CDR1 is KGHDR, CDR2 SFDVKD. The CDR3 sequence is 17 residues long. The CDR3 sequence: CATSDLGTSGKKETQYF.

This chain links TRBV5-6 with TRBJ2-5; TCRdb indicates TRBD2, and absent DNA this call remains unverified. The germline V gene encodes CDR1 SGHDT and CDR2 YYEEEE. The CDR3 runs to 14 residues. CDR3 amino acids: CASSWEDYRETQYF.

The rearrangement links TRBV28 to TRBJ1-2; the TCRdb call, TRBD1, lacks DNA for checking. The germline V gene encodes CDR1 MDHEN and CDR2 SYDVKM. The CDR3 has 15 amino acids. The CDR3 loop is CASSLGQSYLSGYTF.